This T cell receptor beta chain was recovered during a study of control samples from healthy donors and cancer patients. The table came from immunoSEQ multiplex PCR; TCRdb's copy has only in-frame clones and leaves some out. Altogether tens of thousands of clones are present, about 88% being singletons, with the ten largest covering roughly 14%. The CDR3 is 14 residues long. Trimming shortened V by 6 bases and J by 10 bases, and 16 bases separated the two germline ends. CDR1 is MNHEY, CDR2 SMNVEV, per germline (reference sequence). The TCR sequence derives from a woman between 70 and 85 years old in good health. The rearrangement uses TRBV27 and TRBJ1-6; D is perhaps TRBD1 (6 bases). Sequenced material: blood. CDR3 in amino acids: CASREQGKRSPLHF. DNA of the CDR3: TGTGCCAGCAGGGAACAGGGAAAACGATCACCCCTCCACTTT.